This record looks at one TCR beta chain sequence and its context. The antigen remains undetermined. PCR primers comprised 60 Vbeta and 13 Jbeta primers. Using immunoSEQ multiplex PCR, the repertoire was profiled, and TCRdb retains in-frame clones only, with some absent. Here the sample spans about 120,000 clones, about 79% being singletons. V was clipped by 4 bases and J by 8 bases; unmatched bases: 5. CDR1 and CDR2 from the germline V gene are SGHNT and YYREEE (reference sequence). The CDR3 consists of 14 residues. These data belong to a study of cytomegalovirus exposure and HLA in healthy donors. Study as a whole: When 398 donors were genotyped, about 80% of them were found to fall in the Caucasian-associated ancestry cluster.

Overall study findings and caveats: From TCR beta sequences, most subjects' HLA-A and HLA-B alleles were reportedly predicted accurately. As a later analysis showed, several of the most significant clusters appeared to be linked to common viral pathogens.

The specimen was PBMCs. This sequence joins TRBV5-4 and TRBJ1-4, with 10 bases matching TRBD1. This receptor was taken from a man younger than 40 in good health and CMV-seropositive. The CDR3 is CASSAGQGREKLFF. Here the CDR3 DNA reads TGTGCCAGCAGCGCGGGACAGGGGCGGGAAAAACTGTTTTTT.